This T cell receptor (beta chain) was documented in a study of T cells in localized non-small cell lung cancer. Study-wide results and caveats: Adjacent lung had a median roughly 53 of the 100 largest tumor clones. Longer overall survival was seen with higher T cell density measured in blood.

The table lists this clone with a count of one. Its matching antigen is unknown. The CDR3 is made up of 15 amino acids. Germline V lookup: CDR1 SGHAT, CDR2 FQNNGV. Trimming removed 4 bases from V and 2 bases from J, with 13 bases in between. TCRdb's table, derived via immunoSEQ multiplex PCR, lists solely in-frame clones and lacks some. The table lists tens of thousands of clones, about four fifths of them singletons, with about 14% in the top ten. The sequencing used peripheral blood, collected before any cancer treatment. This sequence joins TRBV11-2 and TRBJ2-3, with a weak D call TRBD1 (6 bases). The clonotype was recovered from a female donor over 55 with stage I lung adenocarcinoma. Here the CDR3 reads CASSSGGGPTDTQYF. The CDR3 DNA reads as TGTGCCAGCAGCTCTGGGGGCGGACCCACAGATACGCAGTATTTT.